The 14 T cell receptor beta chains reported below all come from one sample, sequenced in a study of T cell responses to AZD1222 COVID-19 vaccine. The repertoire was sequenced with immunoSEQ multiplex PCR; TCRdb's copy has only in-frame clones and lacks some. This table has 180,000 or so clones, around 94% appearing once. Material: peripheral blood, obtained on day 0 of AZD1222 vaccination. The receptor source for this set is an adult in good health.

The V and J genes are TRBV27 and TRBJ1-2; D is unresolved. Germline V gives CDR1 MNHEY, CDR2 SMNVEV (reference sequence). V was trimmed by 5 bases and J by 7 bases, leaving 17 bases between them. The CDR3 sequence is 14 residues long. The CDR3 coding sequence is TGTGCCAGCAGTCCCCGCTCTCACTCGGGTGGCTACACCTTC. The encoded protein is CASSPRSHSGGYTF.

V usage is TRBV5-1 and J usage is TRBJ1-4, with D possibly TRBD1 on 5 matching bases. V was shortened by 4 bases and J by 8 bases, with 18 bases between the two germline ends. Germline assignment: CDR1 SGHRS and CDR2 YFSETQ. The CDR3 has 15 residues. CDR3 sequence reads: CASSLGTARREKLFF. The CDR3 bases are TGCGCCAGCAGCCTAGGGACTGCGAGGCGGGAAAAACTGTTTTTT.

The rearrangement uses TRBV11-3 and TRBJ2-3, with D hard to call. The CDR3 runs to 14 residues. The germline V and J ends were trimmed by 5 bases and 4 bases, with 13 bases remaining between them. The germline CDR1 and CDR2 sequences are SGHNT and YENEEA. DNA for the CDR3: TGTGCCAGCAGCCCTAGTCGTGGGGCAGATACGCAGTATTTT. Protein sequence: CASSPSRGADTQYF.

This chain uses TRBV27 with TRBJ1-1, with D perhaps TRBD1 (6 bases). CDR1 and CDR2 (germline): MNHEY, SMNVEV (reference sequence). This CDR3 contains 14 residues. V was shortened by 7 bases and J by 4 bases, with 16 bases between the two germline ends. The CDR3, as DNA: TGTGCCAGCACGACTATAGGGGGTGGCACTGAAGCTTTCTTT. Translating gives CASTTIGGGTEAFF.

The chain is built from TRBV29-1 and TRBJ1-1; D call uncertain. Trimming removed 4 bases from V and 1 base from J, with 7 bases in between. This CDR3 has 12 amino acids. The germline gives CDR1 SQVTM, CDR2 ANQGSEA. The CDR3: CSVVGENTEAFF. The CDR3 DNA sequence: TGCAGCGTTGTTGGGGAGAACACTGAAGCTTTCTTT.

The J gene is TRBJ2-1, the V gene TRBV5-1; TRBD2 matches at 8 bases. The CDR3 covers 16 residues. V lost 0 bases to trimming and J lost 6 bases; unmatched junction nucleotides: 8. Germline V gene data show CDR1 as SGHRS and CDR2 as YFSETQ. The chain's CDR3 is CASSLGVSGTSNEQFF. The CDR3 DNA reads as TGCGCCAGCAGCTTGGGGGTTAGCGGGACTTCCAATGAGCAGTTCTTC.

V is TRBV15 and J is TRBJ2-1; 11 nucleotides match TRBD2. The CDR3 totals 14 residues. Germline V gene lookup returns CDR1 LNHNV and CDR2 YYDKDF (reference sequence). V lost 5 bases to trimming and J lost 11 bases; unmatched junction nucleotides: 8. The CDR3 loop is CATSGTSGTVQQFF. In DNA form, the CDR3 reads TGTGCCACCAGCGGGACTAGCGGAACGGTTCAGCAGTTCTTC.

This chain joins TRBV3-1 (or the pseudogene TRBV3-2) and TRBJ1-2; weak D call: TRBD1 (5 bases). CDR1 is LGHDT, CDR2 YNNKEL, per germline (reference sequence). CDR3 length: 14 amino acids. Trimming cost V 1 base and J 6 bases, with 12 bases left between them. CDR3 coding DNA: TGTGCCAGCAGCCAAGTGCAGGGATTGAATGGCTACACCTTC. This gives the protein CASSQVQGLNGYTF.

The rearrangement uses TRBV5-1 and TRBJ1-1; tentative D call: TRBD1 (6 bases). V lost 2 bases to trimming and J lost 4 bases, with 12 bases between them. CDR3 size: 14 residues. Germline V gives CDR1 SGHRS, CDR2 YFSETQ. The CDR3 region is CASSFATGTTEAFF. Written as DNA, the CDR3 is TGCGCCAGCAGCTTTGCCACAGGGACCACTGAAGCTTTCTTT.

This rearrangement joins TRBV23-1 to TRBJ2-3; 9 bases fit TRBD2. TRBV23-1 is an ORF, and what it does is uncertain. This CDR3 is 17 amino acids long. V lost 4 bases, J lost 1 base, and 9 bases stayed unmatched. The CDR3 reads CASSPYSGRHGTDTQYF. The CDR3 bases are TGCGCCAGCAGTCCCTATAGCGGGAGACATGGCACAGATACGCAGTATTTT.

The chain recombines TRBV9 with TRBJ1-3, with D tentatively TRBD1 (5 bases). Germline-derived CDR1 and CDR2 are SGDLS and YYNGEE. CDR3 length: 16 residues. The V end was cut by 4 bases, the J end by 4 bases, with 18 bases between. The CDR3 nucleotides read TGTGCCAGCAGCCTACTTGACAGTCCGGTCGGAAACACCATATATTTT. Encoded protein: CASSLLDSPVGNTIYF.

The chain recombines TRBV7-9 with TRBJ2-1, with TRBD1 as a possible D gene (5 bases). The V gene lost 3 bases and the J gene lost 6 bases, with 21 bases spanning the gap. CDR1 and CDR2 from the germline V gene are SEHNR and FQNEAQ (reference sequence). The CDR3 loop spans 17 amino acids. This CDR3 reads CASSFPQMLGVSNEQFF. DNA of the CDR3: TGTGCCAGCAGCTTTCCCCAGATGCTAGGGGTTAGCAATGAGCAGTTCTTC. The full variable domain, its missing parts supplied by reference TRBV7-9 and TRBJ2-1, is DTGVSQNPRHKITKRGQNVTFRCDPISEHNRLYWYRQTLGQGPEFLTYFQNEAQLEKSRLLSDRFSAERPKGSFSTLEIQRTEQGDSAMYLCASSFPQMLGVSNEQFFGPGTRLTVL.

The chain employs TRBV6-4 and TRBJ2-1; no reliable D call. V was clipped by 4 bases and J by 6 bases, with 10 bases between them. The CDR3 loop spans 13 amino acids. Germline V CDR1 and CDR2: MRHNA, SNTAGT. The DNA for the CDR3 is TGTGCCAGCAGTGGGGGTCGGGTCAATGAGCAGTTCTTC. Translating it yields CASSGGRVNEQFF.

The J gene is TRBJ1-5, the V gene TRBV27; D may be TRBD1 (6 bases). The CDR3 is made up of 14 amino acids. Trimming removed 5 bases from V and 4 bases from J, with 12 bases in between. Germline V lookup: CDR1 MNHEY, CDR2 SMNVEV (reference sequence). CDR3: CASSVGRGNQPQHF. Written as DNA, the CDR3 is TGTGCCAGCAGTGTCGGTAGGGGGAATCAGCCCCAGCATTTT.